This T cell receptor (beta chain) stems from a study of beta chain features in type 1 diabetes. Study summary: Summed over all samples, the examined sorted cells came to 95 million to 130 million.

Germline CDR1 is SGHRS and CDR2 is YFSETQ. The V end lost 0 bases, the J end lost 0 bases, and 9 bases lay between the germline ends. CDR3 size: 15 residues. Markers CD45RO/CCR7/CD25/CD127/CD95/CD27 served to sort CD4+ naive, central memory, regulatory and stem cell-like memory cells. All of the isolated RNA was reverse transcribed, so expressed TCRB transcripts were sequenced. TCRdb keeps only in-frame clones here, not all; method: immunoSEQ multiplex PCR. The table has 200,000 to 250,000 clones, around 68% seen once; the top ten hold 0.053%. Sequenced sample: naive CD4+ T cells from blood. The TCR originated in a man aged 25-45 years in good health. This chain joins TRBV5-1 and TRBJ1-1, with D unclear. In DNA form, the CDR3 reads TGCGCCAGCAGCTTGGTCGACCCTCTGAACACTGAAGCTTTCTTT. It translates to CASSLVDPLNTEAFF.